Reported below is one T cell receptor (beta chain). This clone turned up a few times. Its antigen is currently not known. Qualities for individual bases were not recorded, and no much larger clone is one base off. This record comes from a study of beta chain features in type 1 diabetes (dated by TCRdb to 2017 to 2018). Looking at the study overall: Mean age, gender distribution, total cell number and subset yield did not differ between patients and healthy donors. A total of roughly 100 million sorted cells were examined across all samples, and a strong correlation was observed between cell number per subset and RNA yield. In the study, TCRB repertoires of sorted circulating CD4+ T cell subsets from recently diagnosed type 1 diabetes patients were compared with those of matched healthy donors. Naive and central memory subsets were obtained from all 30 or so donors, but regulatory and stem cell-like memory subsets were isolated from only 8 patients and roughly 8 healthy donors.

The entire isolated RNA was reverse transcribed using the High Capacity cDNA Reverse Transcription Kit, and thus expressed TCRB transcripts were sequenced. Deep immunoSEQ sequencing was applied to naive, central memory and regulatory T cell samples, giving an average of around 4 million total reads per sample. After sorted cells were lysed in RLT buffer, RNA was extracted with DNase-treated RNeasy Micro or Mini kits, with the choice depending on cell number. Each cell subset was processed on its own to prevent cross-contamination, while patient and healthy donor samples were processed together. TCRB sequences were amplified from cDNA with the immunoSEQ multiplex PCR, producing 87-bp fragments spanning the CDR3 region. Sequencing of the amplicons was performed on the Illumina HiSeq platform. The authors' analysis ran thus. PCR bias was computationally corrected using synthetic template baselines, reads within Hamming distance 2 were collapsed, and singletons that could not be merged were discarded. Reads were aligned against IMGT so that V, D and J genes, CDR3 length and insertions or deletions at six rearrangement sites could be assigned. Within each subset, clonotype counts were normalized to sorted cell number, after which true diversity and Gini coefficients were computed with the tcR R package. The overlap coefficient, calculated on TCRB nucleotide sequences, was used to quantify repertoire sharing. The table was pulled from immuneACCESS by TCRdb, which kept in-frame rearrangements only. Such tables lose some clones; where checked, under half of the loss comes from unresolved V genes, and the rest has no known cause. V, J and clone size are taken as reported in that table, and D and trimming were inferred from the DNA itself. The sample data list 60,000 to 75,000 clones, and roughly three fifths of these were observed just once. Roughly 2% of the sample is taken by the ten largest.

Each donor gave one peripheral blood draw, averaging about 100 mL, which was collected into heparinised tubes. A BD FACSAria II and a panel including CD45RO, CCR7, CD25, CD127, CD95 and CD27 were used to sort naive, central memory, regulatory and stem cell-like memory CD4+ T cells. Every sorted population had a purity above 95%. PBMCs were isolated right away by Lymphoprep density gradient centrifugation and were stained directly, without culture. So that batch effects would be minimized, each experiment stained and sorted samples in pairs, pairing one healthy donor with one patient. On the study overall, not on this receptor specifically: Fewer insertions and more nucleotide deletions at VDJ recombination sites were observed in patients with type 1 diabetes, implying thymic rearrangement abnormalities. Type 1 diabetes patients showed a moderate but significant shortening of TCRB CDR3 length in all four CD4+ subsets. Naive, central memory and regulatory TCRB repertoires appeared to be more alike among patients than among healthy donors. Sequencing cDNA rather than genomic DNA could over-represent highly expressing activated cells, although activation and CD3 levels did not differ between groups. Because the HLA sub-analyses included only small numbers of individuals, any influence of HLA type on TCRB rearrangement was left unresolved. Shorter templates might be favored by PCR, yet because patient and control samples were amplified and corrected together, any such skew would affect both groups equally.

The sequence derives from a young woman in good health. Sequences were obtained from Tregs from blood. The sample's cell subset or site label, decoded: regulatory CD4+ T cells.

The nucleotides read TGTGCCAGCTTCGTGGCAGGGGTCTCATCTGAAGCTTTCTTT. The encoded protein is CASFVAGVSSEAFF. In this chain, TRBV2 is recombined with TRBJ1-1; the D gene is perhaps TRBD1, from 6 matching bases. The CDR3, from cysteine to phenylalanine, totals 14 residues. Here the CDR3 DNA is all that survives: 42 bases in frame from base 1. CDR1 and CDR2 are read off the germline V gene as SNHLY and FYNNEI. Deletion took 8 bases off V and 6 bases off J, with a span of 19 bases between the germline ends.